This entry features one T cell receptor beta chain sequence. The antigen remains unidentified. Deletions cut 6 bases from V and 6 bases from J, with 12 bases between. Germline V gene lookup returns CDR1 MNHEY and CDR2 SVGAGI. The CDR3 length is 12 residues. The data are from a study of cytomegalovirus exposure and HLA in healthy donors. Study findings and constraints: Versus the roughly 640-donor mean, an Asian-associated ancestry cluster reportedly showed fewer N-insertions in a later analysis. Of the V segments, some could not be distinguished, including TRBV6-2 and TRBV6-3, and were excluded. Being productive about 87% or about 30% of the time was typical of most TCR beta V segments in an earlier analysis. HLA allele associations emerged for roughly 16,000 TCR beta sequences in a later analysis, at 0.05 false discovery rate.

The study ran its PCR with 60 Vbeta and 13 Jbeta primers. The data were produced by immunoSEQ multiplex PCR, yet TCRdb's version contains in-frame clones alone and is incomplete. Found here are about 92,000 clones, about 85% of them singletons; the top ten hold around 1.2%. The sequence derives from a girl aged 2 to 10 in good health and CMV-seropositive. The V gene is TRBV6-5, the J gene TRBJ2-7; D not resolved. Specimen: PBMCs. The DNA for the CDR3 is TGTGCCAGCAGCCAACTTGGTGGCGAGCAGTACTTC. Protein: CASSQLGGEQYF.